One sample yielded the 10 T cell receptor beta chains listed below, sequenced in a study of T cell responses to AZD1222 COVID-19 vaccine. Using immunoSEQ multiplex PCR, the repertoire was profiled, and TCRdb retains in-frame clones only, with some absent. The sample holds 130,000 or so clones, just over 85% seen once. The source material was peripheral blood, sampled on day 0 of AZD1222 vaccination. The receptors derive from an adult in good health.

V usage is TRBV5-1 and J usage is TRBJ2-2; 9 bases line up with TRBD2. The CDR3 is made up of 17 amino acids. V was clipped by 3 bases and J by 5 bases; unmatched bases: 11. Germline lookup yields CDR1 SGHRS and CDR2 YFSETQ. CDR3: CASSSSLAGVATGELFF. The CDR3 nucleotides are TGCGCCAGCAGCTCCTCCTTAGCGGGAGTTGCGACCGGGGAGCTGTTTTTT.

The gene calls are TRBV6-2 or TRBV6-3 and TRBJ2-7; 8 nucleotides agree with TRBD1. There are 15 residues in the CDR3. Germline loops: CDR1 MNHEY, CDR2 SVGEGT. V shed 6 bases and J 3 bases; nucleotides not matched to a gene: 10. Here the CDR3 reads CASSKIRDRNYEQYF. CDR3 bases: TGTGCCAGCAGCAAAATCCGGGACAGGAACTACGAGCAGTACTTC.

The chain carries TRBV6-4 and TRBJ1-5, with no clear D. This CDR3 has 16 amino acids. V was pared by 5 bases and J by 2 bases, with 16 bases between. Germline values: CDR1 MRHNA, CDR2 SNTAGT. The chain's CDR3 is CASSRAHLDGNQPQHF. The CDR3 nucleotides are TGTGCCAGCAGTCGAGCCCACCTCGATGGCAATCAGCCCCAGCATTTT.

J is TRBJ2-5 and V is TRBV7-6, with a weak D call TRBD2 (6 bases). The CDR3 totals 17 residues. Germline V gene data show CDR1 as SGHVS and CDR2 as FNYEAQ. The V end lost 1 base, the J end lost 1 base, and 16 bases lay between the germline ends. For the CDR3, the DNA is TGTGCCAGCAGCTTAGGATGGGTTTCCGGGGGCCAAGAGACCCAGTACTTC. Protein product: CASSLGWVSGGQETQYF.

The DNA for the CDR3 is TGTGCCAGCAGCAATCGCGTCCGACCCCTCCACTTT. Amino acids: CASSNRVRPLHF. The chain links TRBV21-1 to TRBJ1-6. TRBV21-1 is termed a pseudogene. The CDR3 contains 12 residues.

This clone was recorded once. V usage is TRBV2 and J usage is TRBJ2-3; 8 bases align to TRBD2. Looked up from germline, CDR1 is SNHLY and CDR2 is FYNNEI. Trimming took 10 bases from V and 0 from J; bases not matched to a gene: 9. The CDR3 has 15 amino acids. The DNA of the CDR3 is TGTGCCATCCCCGCGGCGGGGGGTAGCACAGATACGCAGTATTTT. Protein product: CAIPAAGGSTDTQYF.

The chain combines TRBV19 with TRBJ1-2, with 7 bases matching TRBD1. V shed 5 bases and J 2 bases; nucleotides not matched to a gene: 5. Per the germline V gene, CDR1 is LNHDA and CDR2 is SQIVND (reference sequence). The CDR3 extends over 14 amino acids. CDR3 sequence: CASSPPGQNYGYTF. For the CDR3, the DNA is TGTGCCAGTAGTCCCCCGGGACAGAACTATGGCTACACCTTC.

The gene calls are TRBV28 and TRBJ2-3; D not resolved. The V end lost 1 base, the J end lost 7 bases, and 18 bases lay between the germline ends. CDR1 is MDHEN and CDR2 is SYDVKM in the germline V gene. This CDR3 region has 16 residues. The CDR3 DNA reads TGTGCCAGCAGTTTATCCGGTCTAGGCGGCCTCTATACGCAGTATTTT. This gives the protein CASSLSGLGGLYTQYF.

This clone has at least ten counts. The gene calls are TRBV6-2 or TRBV6-3 and TRBJ1-2, with D possibly being TRBD1 (5 bases). The CDR3 has 13 residues. The germline V and J ends were trimmed by 6 bases and 7 bases, with 15 bases remaining between them. From germline, CDR1 is MNHEY and CDR2 SVGEGT. This chain's CDR3 is CASSPSGPGGYTF. The CDR3 nucleotides read TGTGCCAGCAGCCCCTCGGGACCGGGTGGCTACACCTTC.

The J gene is TRBJ2-2, the V gene TRBV5-4; D not certain. Germline assignment: CDR1 SGHNT and CDR2 YYREEE (reference sequence). Trimming removed 3 bases from V and 1 base from J, with 13 bases in between. The CDR3 covers 16 residues. The CDR3 DNA reads TGTGCCAGCAGCTCGAAGGACCGCGGGAACACCGGGGAGCTGTTTTTT. Encoded protein: CASSSKDRGNTGELFF.